This is a list of T cell receptor beta chains from one sample in a study of T-cell memory formation after mild COVID-19. A single record per CDR3 protein comes from TCRdb applying MiXCR to the 5' RACE reads. Altogether hundreds of thousands of distinct CDR3 sequences are present, about a fifth being singletons, with the ten largest covering roughly 8.1%. Input material: PBMCs or a T cell subset sorted from them (not recorded which). These receptors all come from an adult woman who had mild COVID-19 (a few samples of this study predate the infection). Cell type and time point are not known. Each CDR3 is given with its conserved first and last residue.

>TRBV6-6|16
CASSYGSGIVTGELFF
>TRBV4-2|16
CASSQGTSGSAGEQFF
>TRBV27|13
CASSFVGNQPQHF
>TRBV15|18
CATSRDLLTSGGAYEQYF
>TRBV20-1|13
CSATRDSTDTQYF
>TRBV12-3/TRBV12-4|12
CASRATANEQFF
>TRBV15|13
CATSSAAVGEQFF
>TRBV9|13
CASSVWDSDTQYF
>TRBV5-1|15
CASSSLPGQHNEQFF
>TRBV12-3/TRBV12-4|15
CASRSLRGGLRRAFF
>TRBV14|14
CASDPGQGTYGYTF
>TRBV29-1|14
CSVEAEGVAYGYTF
>TRBV5-1|14
CASSSEAASYEQYF
>TRBV19|15
CASSIQPGHPYEQYF
>TRBV5-6|13
CASTRGGPETQYF
>TRBV11-2|14
CASSSEGGIGGYTF
>TRBV7-2|16
CASSLVWGVTNSPLHF
>TRBV5-1|14
CASMTGEGNTEAFF
>TRBV5-6|14
CASSLRLAAFEAFF
>TRBV6-2/TRBV6-3|15
CASSYADSGANVLTF
>TRBV28|15
CASSSPGTATHTQYF
>TRBV4-1|15
CASSQVSGKGYGYTF
>TRBV5-5|19
CASSLARGGTLSSYNEQFF
>TRBV9|15
CASSVASSRTDTQYF
>TRBV29-1|15
CSVATTTGGRTEAFF
>TRBV5-1|18
CASSPAGTSGRIVYEQYF
>TRBV6-6|14
CASRLEVGNQPQHF
>TRBV4-1|15
CASSTPGTGPYGYTF
>TRBV7-8|15
CASSLGGVEQETQYF
>TRBV29-1|15
CSAGKGLGSYNEQFF
>TRBV12-3/TRBV12-4|14
CASSFIGRVNGYTF
>TRBV19|16
CASTTGAGGSNQPQHF
>TRBV20-1|14
CSARHLKVDYGYTF
>TRBV20-1|16
CSARARDRGWSTEAFF
>TRBV5-1|15
CASSPGRGAIDEQFF
>TRBV27|15
CASSLSMTGTYGYTF
>TRBV6-1|15
CASSNYANFHYGYTF
>TRBV15|14
CATRPGQMNTEAFF
>TRBV12-3/TRBV12-4|15
CASRDSSSSYNEQFF
>TRBV7-2|14
CASSRTGGSNEQFF
>TRBV7-6|16
CASSRTLRTLVNEQFF
>TRBV5-1|14
CASSFGTLKNIQYF